This entry describes one TCR beta chain. The antigen is not known. The germline V gene encodes CDR1 MNHEY and CDR2 SVGAGI. The CDR3 covers 13 residues. The V gene lost 6 bases and the J gene lost 1 base, with 6 bases spanning the gap. Assay: immunoSEQ multiplex PCR; the TCRdb copy retains only in-frame clones and omits some. The sample has over a million clones, around three quarters seen once. The sample originates from a study of shared clonotypes between healthy human individuals. Study outcomes and limitations: In general, naive subsets displayed greater estimated richness than memory subsets did.

The sequenced sample was memory CD4+ T cells from PBMCs. Subset reported: CD45RA-negative fraction. The chain recombines TRBV6-5 with TRBJ2-2; D may be TRBD1 (5 bases). The receptor was isolated from a man aged 18 to 29 in good health. Some clones in this sample may be carry-over from other donors' samples. CDR3 loop: CASRDMNTGELFF. Here the CDR3 DNA reads TGTGCCAGCAGGGACATGAACACCGGGGAGCTGTTTTTT.